The source of this TCR beta chain is a study of cytomegalovirus exposure and HLA in healthy donors. PCR used 60 Vbeta primers and 13 Jbeta primers. Only in-frame clones appear in the TCRdb table, and some are missing; sequencing was by immunoSEQ multiplex PCR. The table has roughly 140,000 clones, around 72% seen once. The CDR3 loop spans 13 amino acids. The ends were cut back, 1 base at V and 3 bases at J, with 7 bases in the middle. From germline, CDR1 is LNHDA and CDR2 SQIVND (reference sequence). The clonotype comes from a human donor in good health. This chain links TRBV19 with TRBJ2-7, with D possibly TRBD2 on 5 matching bases. The sequenced sample consisted of PBMCs. CDR3 in DNA: TGTGCCAGTAGTATAGGACTATACTACGAGCAGTACTTC. It codes for CASSIGLYYEQYF.